Listed below are T cell receptor beta chains from one sample, sequenced in a study of T cell responses to AZD1222 COVID-19 vaccine. Profiling relied on immunoSEQ multiplex PCR, and the TCRdb table lists in-frame clones only, not all of them. This sample has about 160,000 clones, with 85% to 90% found just once. Here the sequenced sample was peripheral blood, taken on day 0 of AZD1222 vaccination. Every receptor here comes from an adult in good health. CDR3s leave out the opening cysteine and the closing phenylalanine or tryptophan.

TRBV28	TRBJ1-5	ASVGPNSNQPQH
TRBV18	TRBJ1-1	ASSPLMGEYTEAF
TRBV3-1/TRBV3-2	TRBJ1-2	ASSQEGGAKGYT
TRBV5-5	TRBJ1-2	ASSLGWDRGFENDGYT
TRBV6-5	TRBJ1-4	ASSPGSNEKLF
TRBV3-1/TRBV3-2	TRBJ1-2	ASSNGGTNYGYT
TRBV29-1	TRBJ2-1	STSGGYEQF
TRBV7-6	TRBJ2-2	ASSPTTGELF
TRBV6-5	TRBJ1-6	ASSTRDRFNSPLH
TRBV30	TRBJ1-4	AWRPATNEKLF
TRBV6-2/TRBV6-3	TRBJ1-2	ASSFRDGYT
TRBV4-3	TRBJ2-2	ASSPGLAGGPDTGELF
TRBV2	TRBJ2-1	ASRETPGLAGGFDNEQF
TRBV28	TRBJ1-5	ASSLSQFGNQPQH
TRBV3-1/TRBV3-2	TRBJ2-2	ASSQDRAAGLVWFKNTGELF
TRBV2	TRBJ1-2	ASSGGGFRSYGYT
TRBV6-2/TRBV6-3	TRBJ2-1	ASSYSLAGGIYNEQF
TRBV9	TRBJ1-1	ASSSSGSKTEAF
TRBV28	TRBJ1-5	ASSFWRLSNQPQH
TRBV28	TRBJ1-2	ASVTQRINYGYT
TRBV7-2	TRBJ1-5	ASSRTDGQPQH
TRBV15	TRBJ2-7	ATSRLQGYEQY
TRBV14	TRBJ2-7	ASRPGTSLYEQY
TRBV10-3	TRBJ1-1	AISDPGQGSNTEAF
TRBV19	TRBJ1-5	ASSRKGQSHSNQPQH
TRBV4-3	TRBJ1-6	ASSQDSRSSYNSPLH
TRBV30	TRBJ1-4	AWSVLRRERKLF
TRBV5-1	TRBJ2-6	ASSLESGGSGANVLT
TRBV15	TRBJ1-5	ATSRDRNSNQPQH
TRBV6-4	TRBJ1-2	ASSEQPGGNYGYT
TRBV5-1	TRBJ1-1	ASSLSNMNTEAF
TRBV2	TRBJ2-7	ASMEQGQVGYEQY
TRBV27	TRBJ2-1	ASNSIHRGHNEQF
TRBV19	TRBJ2-1	ASSMPPGQGADEQF
TRBV5-5	TRBJ1-2	ASSSTQGARGYT
TRBV7-8	TRBJ2-7	ASSLTVPKGLEQY
TRBV5-4	TRBJ2-7	ASSLPGTLPYEQY
TRBV5-5	TRBJ1-1	ASSVTGMNTEAF
TRBV5-1	TRBJ1-2	ASSPGRGNYGYT
TRBV7-2	TRBJ2-2	ASSLRQGAGTGELF
TRBV20-1	TRBJ1-2	SASLGGGYT
TRBV4-2	TRBJ2-7	ASSQDRAGGSSYEQY
TRBV5-1	TRBJ1-2	ASSGTGDGYT
TRBV6-1	TRBJ1-5	ASSERDLQPQH
TRBV6-5	TRBJ1-6	ASSATGPGTPLH
TRBV7-9	TRBJ2-3	ASSALLAGVGADTQY
TRBV6-2/TRBV6-3	TRBJ1-2	ASSSGPPTANYGYT
TRBV19	TRBJ1-5	ASSISNQPQH
TRBV3-1/TRBV3-2	TRBJ2-6	ASSRGRSGANVLT
TRBV28	TRBJ1-4	ASSPTPPGVVEKLF
TRBV7-6	TRBJ1-2	ASSLGPPGGNYGYT
TRBV11-2	TRBJ1-2	ASRPNYGYT
TRBV5-1	TRBJ2-7	ASSRGLAVTYEQY